This is a list of T cell receptor beta chains from one sample in a study of T cell responses to AZD1222 COVID-19 vaccine. Profiled with immunoSEQ multiplex PCR; TCRdb holds only in-frame clones, not every one. The table lists under 150,000 clones, approximately 85% of them singletons. Sequenced material: peripheral blood, taken 28 days after the second AZD1222 dose. The receptors shown here come from an adult who received the AZD1222 COVID-19 vaccine. CDR3s include the opening cysteine and the closing phenylalanine or tryptophan. A D gene is named only where the DNA matches it firmly. A clone size is listed for some rows: how often the clone was seen (once, few, many), or a class if it is expanded.

D gene: -
CDR3 length: 15
V gene: TRBV30
clone size: -
J gene: TRBJ1-2
CDR3 DNA: TGTGCCTGGAGTCCCCTCGGGGTAGGGAACTATGGCTACACCTTC
CDR3 protein: CAWSPLGVGNYGYTF

D gene: -
CDR3 length: 13
V gene: TRBV2
clone size: once
J gene: TRBJ1-1
CDR3 DNA: TGTGCCAGCAGTGCGGGACAAAGCCTTGAAGCTTTCTTT
CDR3 protein: CASSAGQSLEAFF

D gene: -
CDR3 length: 12
V gene: TRBV29-1
clone size: -
J gene: TRBJ1-1
CDR3 DNA: TGCAGCGTTGAAGAGCCGGGGACTGAAGCTTTCTTT
CDR3 protein: CSVEEPGTEAFF

D gene: -
CDR3 length: 8
V gene: TRBV28
clone size: -
J gene: TRBJ2-5
CDR3 DNA: TGTGCCAGCAGTCCCCCCCACTTC
CDR3 protein: CASSPPHF

D gene: -
CDR3 length: 14
V gene: TRBV6-5
clone size: -
J gene: TRBJ1-1
CDR3 DNA: TGTGCCAGCAGTTCGCTTTACAGGGTAGGAGAAGCTTTCTTT
CDR3 protein: CASSSLYRVGEAFF

D gene: -
CDR3 length: 12
V gene: TRBV7-9
clone size: -
J gene: TRBJ2-3
CDR3 DNA: TGTGCCAGTTCATCGGGGACAGATACGCAGTATTTT
CDR3 protein: CASSSGTDTQYF

D gene: -
CDR3 length: 12
V gene: TRBV24-1
clone size: -
J gene: TRBJ1-2
CDR3 DNA: TGTGCCACCAGTGATTCCGGGCGCGGCTACACCTTC
CDR3 protein: CATSDSGRGYTF

D gene: -
CDR3 length: 14
V gene: TRBV9
clone size: -
J gene: TRBJ1-3
CDR3 DNA: TGTGCCAGCAGCATTCAGGGTGCGGGAAACACCATATATTTT
CDR3 protein: CASSIQGAGNTIYF

D gene: TRBD1
CDR3 length: 17
V gene: TRBV28
clone size: -
J gene: TRBJ1-4
CDR3 DNA: TGTGCCAGCAGATCGGACAGGGAGGCCGTGGGGGCTGAAAAACTGTTTTTT
CDR3 protein: CASRSDREAVGAEKLFF

D gene: -
CDR3 length: 14
V gene: TRBV28
clone size: -
J gene: TRBJ1-1
CDR3 DNA: TGTGCCAGCAGCCTGGACAGTTTGCCCACTGAAGCTTTCTTT
CDR3 protein: CASSLDSLPTEAFF

D gene: -
CDR3 length: 14
V gene: TRBV27
clone size: -
J gene: TRBJ1-3
CDR3 DNA: TGTGCCAGCAGTGCCGGGTCAAGTGGAAACACCATATATTTT
CDR3 protein: CASSAGSSGNTIYF

D gene: TRBD1
CDR3 length: 16
V gene: TRBV7-9
clone size: -
J gene: TRBJ2-3
CDR3 DNA: TGTGCCAGCAGCTCTTCAGACAGGGGGCGTCAAGATACGCAGTATTTT
CDR3 protein: CASSSSDRGRQDTQYF

D gene: -
CDR3 length: 13
V gene: TRBV11-2
clone size: -
J gene: TRBJ1-1
CDR3 DNA: TGTGCCAGCAGCTTAAGGGTGAACACTGAAGCTTTCTTT
CDR3 protein: CASSLRVNTEAFF

D gene: -
CDR3 length: 14
V gene: TRBV3-1/TRBV3-2
clone size: -
J gene: TRBJ2-2
CDR3 DNA: TGTGCCAGCAGCCAAGGGACACCCCCGAGGGAGCTGTTTTTT
CDR3 protein: CASSQGTPPRELFF

D gene: TRBD2
CDR3 length: 16
V gene: TRBV9
clone size: -
J gene: TRBJ2-5
CDR3 DNA: TGTGCCAGCAGCGTTGGGGGGAGCGGGAGTAGAGAGACCCAGTACTTC
CDR3 protein: CASSVGGSGSRETQYF

D gene: -
CDR3 length: 13
V gene: TRBV19
clone size: -
J gene: TRBJ2-2
CDR3 DNA: TGTGCCACCCGATGGGTCAACACCGGGGAGCTGTTTTTT
CDR3 protein: CATRWVNTGELFF

D gene: -
CDR3 length: 12
V gene: TRBV11-2
clone size: -
J gene: TRBJ2-7
CDR3 DNA: TGTGCCAGCAGCTTACAGGGCTACGAGCAGTACTTC
CDR3 protein: CASSLQGYEQYF

D gene: -
CDR3 length: 15
V gene: TRBV4-3
clone size: -
J gene: TRBJ2-2
CDR3 DNA: TGCGCCAGCAGCCAAGTTTCCAGGGAGGCCGGGGAGCTGTTTTTT
CDR3 protein: CASSQVSREAGELFF

D gene: -
CDR3 length: 14
V gene: TRBV5-4
clone size: once
J gene: TRBJ2-3
CDR3 DNA: TGTGCCAGCAGCCCCGGGACCCACACAGATACGCAGTATTTT
CDR3 protein: CASSPGTHTDTQYF

D gene: TRBD1
CDR3 length: 18
V gene: TRBV4-2
clone size: -
J gene: TRBJ1-2
CDR3 DNA: TGTGCCAGCAGCCAAGGGAGGGGACAGGGGGCTCCTTACTATGGCTACACCTTC
CDR3 protein: CASSQGRGQGAPYYGYTF

D gene: TRBD1
CDR3 length: 23
V gene: TRBV19
clone size: -
J gene: TRBJ2-2
CDR3 DNA: TGTGCCAGTATGGTCGTCGAATTGTGTGGCCCCCAAGACCGACAGGGGAGAACCGGGGAGCTGTTTTTT
CDR3 protein: CASMVVELCGPQDRQGRTGELFF

D gene: TRBD1
CDR3 length: 17
V gene: TRBV7-8
clone size: -
J gene: TRBJ2-3
CDR3 DNA: TGTGCCAGCAGCTTCCCAAGGGCGGACAGGGTCCGAGATACGCAGTATTTT
CDR3 protein: CASSFPRADRVRDTQYF

D gene: -
CDR3 length: 14
V gene: TRBV2
clone size: once
J gene: TRBJ1-2
CDR3 DNA: TGTGCCAGCAGTGGAACAATGGGGAGCTATGGCTACACCTTC
CDR3 protein: CASSGTMGSYGYTF